The 17 T cell receptor beta chains below all came from one sample that was sequenced in a study of blood T cell repertoires in COVID-19. Generated by immunoSEQ multiplex PCR, the TCRdb table keeps only in-frame clones and is missing some. The profile shows 55,000 to 70,000 clones, around 80% of them singletons. Sequenced material: peripheral blood. These receptors were taken from a man older than 75 with acute or convalescent COVID-19.

This chain links TRBV13 with TRBJ2-3; 10 bases map to TRBD2. Losses at the gene ends were 2 bases for V and 3 bases for J; bases not matched to a gene: 8. The CDR3 covers 17 residues. Germline V gene lookup returns CDR1 PRHDT and CDR2 FYEKMQ (reference sequence). Here the CDR3 reads CASSLRSSGGITDTQYF. In DNA form, the CDR3 reads TGTGCCAGCAGCTTAAGGTCTAGCGGGGGTATTACAGATACGCAGTATTTT.

This chain joins TRBV11-2 and TRBJ2-1; D gene uncertain. There are 12 residues in the CDR3. The germline gives CDR1 SGHAT, CDR2 FQNNGV. V was shortened by 6 bases and J by 10 bases, with 13 bases between the two germline ends. CDR3 in amino acids: CASSPGAGEQFF. The CDR3 DNA sequence: TGTGCCAGCAGTCCGGGTGCCGGGGAGCAGTTCTTC.

The rearrangement joins TRBV7-2 to TRBJ1-1; 9 bases are a match to TRBD1. V shed 4 bases and J 5 bases; nucleotides not matched to a gene: 8. Germline CDR1 is SGHTA and CDR2 is FQGNSA. This CDR3 is 15 amino acids long. The CDR3 DNA follows: TGTGCCAGCAGCTCCTTACAGGGGGCGGGGACTGAAGCTTTCTTT. It codes for CASSSLQGAGTEAFF.

The rearrangement uses TRBV18 and TRBJ1-2; 7 nucleotides agree with TRBD1. The V segment lost 4 bases and the J segment 6 bases; nucleotides outside the gene matches: 8. The germline CDR1 and CDR2 sequences are KGHSH and LQKENI. The CDR3 is made up of 14 amino acids. DNA for the CDR3: TGTGCCAGCTCACAGGGGGCTTCGGTCGATGGCTACACCTTC. Protein product: CASSQGASVDGYTF.

This rearrangement joins TRBV9 to TRBJ1-4; D remains unclear. This CDR3 spans 14 amino acids. The ends were cut back, 0 bases at V and 4 bases at J, with 7 bases in the middle. CDR1 and CDR2 from the germline V gene are SGDLS and YYNGEE. CDR3 residues: CASSVGGFNEKLFF. CDR3 in DNA: TGTGCCAGCAGCGTAGGAGGATTTAATGAAAAACTGTTTTTT. Full variable domain (outside the CDR3, taken from reference TRBV9 and TRBJ1-4): DSGVTQTPKHLITATGQRVTLRCSPRSGDLSVYWYQQSLDQGLQFLIQYYNGEERAKGNILERFSAQQFPDLHSELNLSSLELGDSALYFCASSVGGFNEKLFFGSGTQLSVL.

This clone was counted at least ten times. As DNA, the CDR3 is TGTGCCAGCAGTGACCGGTGGGCAGGGAATTCACCCCTCCACTTT. This translates into CASSDRWAGNSPLHF. V is TRBV6-1 and J is TRBJ1-6, with D possibly matching TRBD1 (5 bases). Trimming pared 3 bases from V and 7 bases from J, leaving 13 bases between. Germline CDR1 MNHNS, CDR2 SASEGT. The length of the CDR3 is 15 residues.

The gene calls are TRBV28 and TRBJ2-7; 10 positions match TRBD2. The CDR3 totals 17 residues. V gave up 5 bases and J gave up 0 bases; unmatched junction bases: 10. Looked up from germline, CDR1 is MDHEN and CDR2 is SYDVKM. CDR3 in DNA: TGTGCCAGCAGTCCACGCCACTGGACTAGCGGCTCCTACGAGCAGTACTTC. Protein: CASSPRHWTSGSYEQYF.

This clone has more than one count but fewer than ten. V gene TRBV4-2 combines with J gene TRBJ2-7; 8 bases agree with TRBD1. Germline V gene sequence: CDR1 LGHNA, CDR2 YNFKEQ. The V segment lost 10 bases and the J segment 6 bases; nucleotides outside the gene matches: 8. The CDR3 covers 12 residues. In DNA form, the CDR3 reads TGTGCCATCAAAGACAGGGGCGGCGAGCAGTACTTC. Translating gives CAIKDRGGEQYF.

CDR3 DNA sequence: TGTGCCAGCAGCCAAGTGGCGGGAGGGAGCTCTGGGGCCAACGTCCTGACTTTC. It yields the protein CASSQVAGGSSGANVLTF. V gene TRBV4-2 combines with J gene TRBJ2-6, with 9 bases aligning to TRBD2. This CDR3 region has 18 residues. Germline V CDR1 and CDR2: LGHNA, YNFKEQ. The trim removed 1 base at V and 0 bases at J, leaving 4 bases unmatched.

The V call is TRBV11-2, the J call TRBJ2-3; D ambiguous. Germline lookup yields CDR1 SGHAT and CDR2 FQNNGV. The CDR3 extends over 11 amino acids. Trimming removed 4 bases from V and 6 bases from J, with 5 bases in between. The CDR3 DNA follows: TGTGCCAGCAGCTCCATCGATACGCAGTATTTT. Translation: CASSSIDTQYF. Variable domain in full (rest from reference TRBV11-2 and TRBJ2-3): EAGVAQSPRYKIIEKRQSVAFWCNPISGHATLYWYQQILGQGPKLLIQFQNNGVVDDSQLPKDRFSAERLKGVDSTLKIQPAKLEDSAVYLCASSSIDTQYFGPGTRLTVL.

The chain has TRBV2 and TRBJ1-3, with D possibly being TRBD1 (5 bases). V shed 5 bases and J shed 4 bases, with 12 bases lying between them. The germline V gene has CDR1 SNHLY and CDR2 FYNNEI. This CDR3 comprises 14 residues. CDR3 amino acids: CASSLLTVGNTIYF. CDR3 in DNA: TGTGCCAGCAGTTTACTGACAGTAGGAAACACCATATATTTT. The full variable domain, rest sourced from reference TRBV2 and TRBJ1-3, is EPEVTQTPSHQVTQMGQEVILRCVPISNHLYFYWYRQILGQKVEFLVSFYNNEISEKSEIFDDQFSVERPDGSNFTLKIRSTKLEDSAMYFCASSLLTVGNTIYFGEGSWLTVV.

The V call is TRBV6-5, the J call TRBJ1-1, with a weak D call TRBD1 (6 bases). Germline V CDR1 and CDR2: MNHEY, SVGAGI. The CDR3 runs to 16 residues. V was pared by 6 bases and J by 5 bases, with 22 bases between. The CDR3 sequence is CASRYEGGPQGTEAFF. For the CDR3, the DNA is TGTGCCAGCAGATACGAGGGTGGCCCTCAGGGGACTGAAGCTTTCTTT.

The V gene is TRBV6-2 or TRBV6-3, the J gene TRBJ2-7; 8 bases are shared with TRBD2. The CDR3 contains 20 residues. The V segment lost 2 bases and the J segment 0 bases; nucleotides outside the gene matches: 18. Germline V CDR1 and CDR2: MNHEY, SVGEGT. The CDR3 nucleotides are TGTGCCAGCAGTTACCGGACAGAATTTTGGGTAGCGGGACCCTCCTACGAGCAGTACTTC. Its protein is CASSYRTEFWVAGPSYEQYF.

The gene calls are TRBV5-4 and TRBJ1-1; TRBD1 aligns across 10 bases. The CDR3 extends over 15 amino acids. The junction had 5 bases not matched to a gene; V was cut back by 2 bases and J by 4 bases. Germline loops: CDR1 SGHNT, CDR2 YYREEE (reference sequence). CDR3 protein: CASSLRDRGGTEAFF. The CDR3 bases are TGTGCCAGCAGCTTAAGGGACAGGGGCGGCACTGAAGCTTTCTTT.

The CDR3 DNA reads as TGTGCCAGTAGTCGGACTAGCGGGGTCCAAGAGACCCAGTACTTC. Encoded protein: CASSRTSGVQETQYF. The genes are TRBV19 and TRBJ2-5, with 12 bases identical to TRBD2. The CDR3 runs 15 residues. Germline CDR1 reads LNHDA; CDR2 reads SQIVND (reference sequence). With 5 bases clipped from V and 1 base from J, the junction kept 2 bases outside the gene matches.

The chain employs TRBV12-5 and TRBJ2-3, with D hard to call. V lost 1 base, J lost 0 bases, and 11 bases lay in between. Germline V gene lookup returns CDR1 LGHNT and CDR2 FRNRAP. This CDR3 contains 16 residues. This CDR3 is CASGLGYSVSTDTQYF. In DNA, the CDR3 is TGTGCTAGTGGTTTGGGGTACTCGGTTAGCACAGATACGCAGTATTTT. Complete variable domain (other parts from reference TRBV12-5 and TRBJ2-3): DARVTQTPRHKVTEMGQEVTMRCQPILGHNTVFWYRQTMMQGLELLAYFRNRAPLDDSGMPKDRFSAEMPDATLATLKIQPSEPRDSAVYFCASGLGYSVSTDTQYFGPGTRLTVL.

The chain has TRBV29-1 and TRBJ1-1; tentatively, D is TRBD1 (5 bases). The germline gives CDR1 SQVTM, CDR2 ANQGSEA. The CDR3 extends over 13 amino acids. With 2 bases removed from V and 5 bases from J, the gap between germline ends came to 12 bases. This CDR3 reads CSVERDSGTEAFF. In DNA form, the CDR3 reads TGCAGCGTTGAACGGGACTCTGGGACTGAAGCTTTCTTT.